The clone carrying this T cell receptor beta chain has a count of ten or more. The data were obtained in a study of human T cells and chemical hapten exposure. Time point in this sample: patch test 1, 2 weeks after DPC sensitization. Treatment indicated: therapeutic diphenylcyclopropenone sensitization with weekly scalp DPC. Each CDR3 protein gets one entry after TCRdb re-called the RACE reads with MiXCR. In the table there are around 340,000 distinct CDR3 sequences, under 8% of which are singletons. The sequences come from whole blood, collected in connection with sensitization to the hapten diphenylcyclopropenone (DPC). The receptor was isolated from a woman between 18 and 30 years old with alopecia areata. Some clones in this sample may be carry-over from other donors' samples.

The CDR3 region has the DNA TGTGCCAGCAGTTTATCCGCAAAGGGCACGAGAAACACCATATATTTT. Protein: CASSLSAKGTRNTIYF. The chain joins TRBV28 to TRBJ1-3; D uncertain. Germline V gene lookup returns CDR1 MDHEN and CDR2 SYDVKM. V lost 1 base and J 5 bases, leaving 15 bases between the germline ends. The CDR3 loop spans 16 amino acids.